The T cell receptor (beta chain) under discussion was sequenced for a study of T-cell memory formation after mild COVID-19. The overall study: In these data, TCR clusters were largely donor specific.

This clonotype was counted a few times. Antigen: not known. Trimming took off 6 bases at V and 0 bases at J, with 7 bases between the two ends. Per the germline V gene, CDR1 is MDHEN and CDR2 is SYDVKM. The CDR3 spans 13 residues. The TCR alpha and TCR beta cDNA libraries, bearing sample barcodes and UMIs, were generated by 5'RACE using constant-segment primers. TCRdb recomputed calls from the 5' RACE reads with MiXCR, one row per CDR3 protein. Counted here are some 130,000 distinct CDR3 sequences, about 6% occurring once; the ten biggest clones make up about 2.2%. Findings and caveats of the study: Second-wave clones reaching peak frequency on day 37 lacked confirmed SARS-CoV-2 specificity. Some SARS-CoV-2-responding clones were already detected in memory before infection.

The TCR was taken from an adult woman who had mild COVID-19 (a few samples of this study predate the infection). Cell type and time point are not known. Sequencing was performed on PBMCs or a T cell subset sorted from them (not recorded which). This chain links TRBV28 with TRBJ2-3; no clear D. Written as DNA, the CDR3 is TGTGCCAGCAGCCACGACAGCACAGATACGCAGTATTTT. It codes for CASSHDSTDTQYF. The full variable domain, in which reference TRBV28 and TRBJ2-3 provide the parts outside the CDR3, is DVKVTQSSRYLVKRTGEKVFLECVQDMDHENMFWYRQDPGLGLRLIYFSYDVKMKEKGDIPEGYSVSREKKERFSLILESASTNQTSMYLCASSHDSTDTQYFGPGTRLTVL.